These T cell receptor beta chains were read from a single sample in a study of blood T cell repertoires in COVID-19. TCRdb's copy holds only in-frame clones and misses some; the assay was immunoSEQ multiplex PCR. Seen here are approximately 190,000 clones, 80% to 90% observed once, and the top ten hold approximately 15%. Material for sequencing was peripheral blood. Source of these receptors: a man younger than 45 with active or convalescent COVID-19. CDR3s include the opening cysteine and the closing phenylalanine or tryptophan. The D gene is left open where the match is weak. Clone size appears in some rows only: once, few, many, or a class for an expanded clone.

cdr3_nt cdr3_aa clone_size d_call j_call v_call
TGTGCCAGCAGCTTAGAGTTGGGGGCCCAGTTCTTC CASSLELGAQFF NA NA TRBJ2-1 TRBV7-9
TGTGCCACCAGTGAACAGGTTCCCGTGAACACCGGGGAGCTGTTTTTT CATSEQVPVNTGELFF NA NA TRBJ2-2 TRBV24-1
TGTGCCAGCAGTGAAGACAGGGGGCGGAATCAGCCCCAGCATTTT CASSEDRGRNQPQHF NA TRBD1 TRBJ1-5 TRBV2
TGTGCCAGTACCGATGCTGGGACAGGGGTCTCTCAGCCCCAGCATTTT CASTDAGTGVSQPQHF once TRBD1 TRBJ1-5 TRBV19
TGTGCCAGTAGGAGGTCAGGGCTTACAGATACGCAGTATTTT CASRRSGLTDTQYF once NA TRBJ2-3 TRBV19
TGTGCCAGCAGCTCCGACAGGGTGACAGATACGCAGTATTTT CASSSDRVTDTQYF NA TRBD1 TRBJ2-3 TRBV7-3
TGTGCCAGCAGTTTACAACAGTCCGGGGAGCTGTTTTTT CASSLQQSGELFF NA NA TRBJ2-2 TRBV28
TGTGCCAGCAGCTTGGAGAGGAGGGATGGCTACACCTTC CASSLERRDGYTF NA NA TRBJ1-2 TRBV5-4
TGTGCCAGCAGCGTAGGGGGACAGAACACCGGGGAGCTGTTTTTT CASSVGGQNTGELFF once NA TRBJ2-2 TRBV9
TGTGCCAGCAGCTTGGGGAGGACAGGGAAGCAAGAGACCCAGTACTTC CASSLGRTGKQETQYF NA TRBD1 TRBJ2-5 TRBV5-5
TGTGCCAGCAGCCTTACAGCCTCTGGAAACACCATATATTTT CASSLTASGNTIYF few NA TRBJ1-3 TRBV7-2
TGTGCCAGCAGACTAAACAGGGTCACCCAGTACTTC CASRLNRVTQYF NA NA TRBJ2-5 TRBV25-1
TGTGCCATCGGCAGGAGGGGAGGTGGCTACACCTTC CAIGRRGGGYTF NA NA TRBJ1-2 TRBV10-3
TGTGCCAGCAGTGAAGACAGGGGTGGCGGGGAGCTGTTTTTT CASSEDRGGGELFF NA TRBD1 TRBJ2-2 TRBV6-4
TGCGCCAGCAGCCAAGATCAAAGGAGTGGAGATACGCAGTATTTT CASSQDQRSGDTQYF NA NA TRBJ2-3 TRBV4-1
TGTGCCAGTAACGGCGGCGGAGATACGCAGTATTTT CASNGGGDTQYF few NA TRBJ2-3 TRBV2
TGTGCCAGCAGCCCTAATGAGCGGGTCACCTACGAGCAGTACTTC CASSPNERVTYEQYF NA NA TRBJ2-7 TRBV7-9
TGTGCCACCAGTGACCTGACAGCGTCCCTTCGCAATGAGCAGTTCTTC CATSDLTASLRNEQFF NA NA TRBJ2-1 TRBV24-1
TGCGCCAGCAGCTTCTTAGGGGCGCACACCGGGGAGCTGTTTTTT CASSFLGAHTGELFF NA NA TRBJ2-2 TRBV5-1
TGTGCCAGTAGGCACTTGACAGGGGGAAGCAATCAGCCCCAGCATTTT CASRHLTGGSNQPQHF once TRBD1 TRBJ1-5 TRBV19
TGTGCCAGCTCACCACCGTTGTCCAGGTCAACTGGAAACACCATATATTTT CASSPPLSRSTGNTIYF NA NA TRBJ1-3 TRBV18
TGTGCCAGCAGCCGAAACCTTCAGGGAAACACCGGGGAGCTGTTTTTT CASSRNLQGNTGELFF NA NA TRBJ2-2 TRBV5-5
TGTGCTAGTGGTTTGGTACAGGGGAGGACCGGGGAGCTGTTTTTT CASGLVQGRTGELFF NA NA TRBJ2-2 TRBV12-5
TGTGCCAGCAGCCCCCTAACAGGACAGGGGGCCAACTATGGCTACACCTTC CASSPLTGQGANYGYTF few TRBD1 TRBJ1-2 TRBV14
TGTGCCAGCAGTTTATCGCAGAATCAGCCCCAGCATTTT CASSLSQNQPQHF NA NA TRBJ1-5 TRBV27
TGTGCCAGCAGTGATAGCGGGGGAGACAATGAGCAGTTCTTC CASSDSGGDNEQFF NA TRBD2 TRBJ2-1 TRBV6-6
TGTGCCAGCAGTTACCCCTTTCGCAGGGTGAACACTGAAGCTTTCTTT CASSYPFRRVNTEAFF few NA TRBJ1-1 TRBV6-2/TRBV6-3
TGTGCCAGCAGTTACTCGATGGCGGGGGGAGCAGATACGCAGTATTTT CASSYSMAGGADTQYF NA TRBD2 TRBJ2-3 TRBV6-5
TGTGCCAGCTCACGCCTCGGGGGGCCCGGCACAGATACGCAGTATTTT CASSRLGGPGTDTQYF NA NA TRBJ2-3 TRBV18
TGTGCCAGCAACCTAGGACAGACTGGGTTGTTTTTT CASNLGQTGLFF NA NA TRBJ2-2 TRBV6-5
TGTGCCAGTAGTTCCCGACAGGGAGCTAATGAAAAACTGTTTTTT CASSSRQGANEKLFF NA TRBD1 TRBJ1-4 TRBV19
TGCGCCAGCAGCTCCGTCACAGGGATCACTGAAGCTTTCTTT CASSSVTGITEAFF NA NA TRBJ1-1 TRBV5-1
TGTGCCAGCAGCTCTCTGTCCGGGAAACTGTTTTTT CASSSLSGKLFF NA NA TRBJ1-4 TRBV5-8
TGTGCCAGCAGCTTAGGAGAGCGGGAGCTTACGCAGGAGACCCAGTACTTC CASSLGERELTQETQYF NA TRBD2 TRBJ2-5 TRBV7-2
TGTGCCAGCAGCCCACAGTGGCCTAATTCACCCCTCCACTTT CASSPQWPNSPLHF NA NA TRBJ1-6 TRBV5-6
TGTGCCAGCAGCCCGAGGCCTAGGTCAGAGACCCAGTACTTC CASSPRPRSETQYF few NA TRBJ2-5 TRBV11-2